The 18 T cell receptor beta chains reported below all come from one sample, sequenced in a study of blood T cell repertoires in COVID-19. Repertoires were generated with immunoSEQ multiplex PCR, while TCRdb's copy carries only in-frame clones and drops some. The profile covers approximately 150,000 clones, with around 82% appearing a single time and about 4% taken by the ten largest. Sequenced material: peripheral blood. The source is a man aged 55 to 70 with acute or convalescent COVID-19.

The chain is built from TRBV28 and TRBJ2-2, with D unresolved. This CDR3 is 11 amino acids long. In germline, CDR1 is MDHEN, CDR2 SYDVKM. V was pared by 8 bases and J by 7 bases, with 8 bases between. The CDR3 loop is CASRGLGELFF. DNA of the CDR3: TGTGCCAGCCGTGGGCTCGGGGAGCTGTTTTTT.

The chain joins TRBV5-4 to TRBJ2-2; 9 bases align to TRBD2. Germline assignment: CDR1 SGHNT and CDR2 YYREEE (reference sequence). The CDR3 runs 16 residues. The junction had 7 bases not matched to a gene; V was cut back by 0 bases and J by 7 bases. CDR3 loop: CASSLGRGRVVGELFF. CDR3 bases: TGTGCCAGCAGCTTGGGTCGCGGGAGGGTTGTCGGGGAGCTGTTTTTT.

This rearrangement joins TRBV11-2 to TRBJ2-7; 7 bases map to TRBD2. The ends lost 3 bases at V and 2 bases at J; junction bases unmatched: 4. Germline CDR1 SGHAT, CDR2 FQNNGV. The CDR3 has 14 amino acids. The CDR3 here is CASSFGGSPYEQYF. The CDR3 region has the DNA TGTGCCAGCAGCTTTGGCGGGAGTCCCTACGAGCAGTACTTC.

This clone appeared once. V usage is TRBV19 and J usage is TRBJ1-5; the D gene is possibly TRBD1 (6 bases). CDR1 LNHDA and CDR2 SQIVND come from the germline V gene (reference sequence). V was clipped by 3 bases and J by 2 bases, with 17 bases between them. This CDR3 has 17 residues. CDR3 region: CASSIQGNLPGNQPQHF. CDR3 bases: TGTGCCAGTAGTATCCAGGGGAATCTACCGGGCAATCAGCCCCAGCATTTT.

The chain is built from TRBV30 and TRBJ2-3; D might be TRBD2 (6 bases). The CDR3 length is 14 residues. V shed 1 base and J shed 5 bases, with 13 bases lying between them. Germline V gene sequence: CDR1 GTSNPN, CDR2 SVGIG (reference sequence). In DNA form, the CDR3 reads TGTGCCTGGAGTGCGGGAGCCCTCGGAGATACGCAGTATTTT. Its translation: CAWSAGALGDTQYF.

This chain links TRBV11-2 with TRBJ2-3, with 9 bases lining up with TRBD1. The germline V gene has CDR1 SGHAT and CDR2 FQNNGV. The length of the CDR3 is 16 residues. Germline trimming cut 6 bases from V and 4 bases from J; bases unmatched to any gene: 11. The CDR3 region has the DNA TGTGCCAGCAGTTACGTTCCGGGACAGGGACCAGATACGCAGTATTTT. This sequence encodes CASSYVPGQGPDTQYF.

This chain joins TRBV6-5 and TRBJ1-2; TRBD1 matches 10 bases. CDR3 length equals 15 residues. J gave up 5 bases and V 6 bases, and 9 bases lay outside the gene matches. Germline V gene data show CDR1 as MNHEY and CDR2 as SVGAGI. The CDR3, as DNA: TGTGCCAGCAGAAATCCGACAGGGGGCGCGTATGGCTACACCTTC. Residues: CASRNPTGGAYGYTF.

The V gene is TRBV7-9, the J gene TRBJ2-3; 14 bases fit TRBD2. Germline V CDR1 and CDR2: SEHNR, FQNEAQ (reference sequence). The CDR3 contains 16 residues. Trimming removed 5 bases from V and 7 bases from J; junction bases left unmatched: 8. DNA for the CDR3: TGTGCCAGCAGCATCGGGACTAGCGGGGGTCACTATACGCAGTATTTT. Translating gives CASSIGTSGGHYTQYF.

The J gene is TRBJ2-7, the V gene TRBV30, with 8 bases fitting TRBD1. CDR3 length: 15 amino acids. The V gene's germline CDR1 is GTSNPN and CDR2 SVGIG (reference sequence). V lost 3 bases to trimming and J lost 1 base; unmatched junction nucleotides: 8. The CDR3 bases are TGTGCCTGGAGAGAATCCGGGACAGGTTCCTACGAGCAGTACTTC. This translates into CAWRESGTGSYEQYF.

This chain uses TRBV3-1 (or the pseudogene TRBV3-2) with TRBJ2-1, with 10 bases aligning to TRBD1. The junction had 5 bases not matched to a gene; V was cut back by 5 bases and J by 4 bases. Looked up from germline, CDR1 is LGHDT and CDR2 is YNNKEL (reference sequence). This CDR3 is built from 15 residues. The CDR3 DNA reads TGTGCCAGCAGCTTCCCGGGACAGGGGTACAATGAGCAGTTCTTC. Amino acid sequence: CASSFPGQGYNEQFF.

In nucleotides, the CDR3 is TGTGCCAGCAGTTCAACCGGGACAGGGATCTACGAGCAGTACTTC. Its translation is CASSSTGTGIYEQYF. This chain joins TRBV28 and TRBJ2-7; 9 bases are shared with TRBD1. V trimming: 4 bases; J trimming: 3 bases; junction bases outside the gene matches: 7. Germline V gives CDR1 MDHEN, CDR2 SYDVKM. This CDR3 has 15 amino acids.

The chain recombines TRBV18 with TRBJ1-1; tentatively, D is TRBD1 (5 bases). The CDR3 runs to 15 residues. The germline V and J ends were trimmed by 1 base and 0 bases, with 9 bases remaining between them. Germline values: CDR1 KGHSH, CDR2 LQKENI. The CDR3 here is CASSPRRDLNTEAFF. As DNA, the CDR3 is TGTGCCAGCTCACCACGAAGGGACTTGAACACTGAAGCTTTCTTT.

V and J are TRBV7-8 and TRBJ1-5; 11 bases line up with TRBD1. CDR3 length: 14 residues. The ends lost 4 bases at V and 10 bases at J; junction bases unmatched: 6. Per the germline V gene, CDR1 is SGHVS and CDR2 is FQNEAQ. CDR3 DNA: TGTGCCAGCAGCTACGGACAGGGGGCCTCCCCCCAGCATTTT. Amino acid sequence: CASSYGQGASPQHF.

CDR3 sequence (DNA): TGTGCCAGCAGCTGGGGACAGGGGTCCTACGAGCAGTACTTC. Translated: CASSWGQGSYEQYF. The V call is TRBV11-2, the J call TRBJ2-7; TRBD1 aligns across 10 bases. V was pared by 4 bases and J by 1 base, with 1 base of the junction left unmatched. CDR3 length equals 14 residues. From germline, CDR1 is SGHAT and CDR2 FQNNGV.

This clone has just one count. In the same sample, other DNA sequences code for this CDR3. This chain joins TRBV9 and TRBJ2-1; weak D call: TRBD2 (6 bases). CDR1 and CDR2 from the germline V gene are SGDLS and YYNGEE. The CDR3 consists of 15 residues. V shed 2 bases and J shed 4 bases, with 13 bases lying between them. CDR3 loop: CASSVSGSSYNEQFF. The CDR3 DNA follows: TGTGCCAGCAGCGTCTCCGGGAGTTCTTACAATGAGCAGTTCTTC.

The rearrangement uses TRBV5-6 and TRBJ2-5; D remains ambiguous. Germline CDR1 SGHDT, CDR2 YYEEEE. The CDR3 has 14 amino acids. V shed 0 bases and J shed 1 base, with 7 bases lying between them. DNA of the CDR3: TGTGCCAGCAGCTTGGGCGGCAGCCAAGAGACCCAGTACTTC. Protein: CASSLGGSQETQYF.

The chain employs TRBV11-2 and TRBJ1-2; 7 nucleotides match TRBD1. J was trimmed by 14 bases and V by 0 bases; bases with no gene match: 9. This CDR3 contains 13 residues. Germline V gene sequence: CDR1 SGHAT, CDR2 FQNNGV. DNA for the CDR3: TGTGCCAGCAGCTTAGATCGTGCAGGGGGACAAACCTTC. Translation gives CASSLDRAGGQTF.

The chain has TRBV10-1 and TRBJ1-4; D is unresolved. From germline, CDR1 is WNHNN and CDR2 SYGVQD (reference sequence). Trimming took off 6 bases at V and 8 bases at J, with 19 bases between the two ends. The CDR3 extends over 15 amino acids. CDR3 sequence reads: CASSEPGSGKEKLFF. CDR3 in DNA: TGCGCCAGCAGCGAACCGGGCTCCGGGAAGGAAAAACTGTTTTTT.